Each of the 31 T cell receptor beta chains below was sequenced from the same sample in a study of CD8+CD57+ T cells in acquired aplastic anemia. Genomic DNA, the template, was used for profiling of the TCR beta VDJ and CDR3. In TCRdb, the reads were re-called with MiXCR into one record per CDR3 protein. This table has tens of thousands of distinct CDR3 sequences, roughly half appearing once. The sample comprised sorted CD4+, CD8+, or CD8+CD57+ T cells (not recorded which) from PBMCs. Source of these receptors: a human donor in good health, serving as a control.

The chain has TRBV9 and TRBJ2-7; D may match TRBD1 or TRBD2 (7 bases each). This CDR3 contains 14 residues. V was cut by 0 bases and J by 5 bases, with 12 bases left in between. Germline V CDR1 and CDR2: SGDLS, YYNGEE. This CDR3 reads CASSVAQGGDEQYF. The CDR3 DNA reads as TGTGCCAGCAGCGTAGCTCAGGGGGGGGACGAGCAGTACTTC.

This clonotype appeared many times. The V call is TRBV19, the J call TRBJ1-5; D remains unclear. The ends were cut back, 6 bases at V and 0 bases at J, with 6 bases in the middle. The CDR3 length is 13 residues. Looked up from germline, CDR1 is LNHDA and CDR2 is SQIVND (reference sequence). CDR3 residues: CASSLSSNQPQHF. CDR3 sequence (DNA): TGTGCCAGTAGCCTATCTAGCAATCAGCCCCAGCATTTT.

This clonotype was detected only a few times. At one end the junction does not follow the germline gene, possibly because of a read error. This chain uses TRBV25-1 with TRBJ2-3; D is unresolved. This CDR3 region has 14 residues. Germline CDR1 reads MGHDK; CDR2 reads SYGVNS. The CDR3 nucleotides are TGTGCCAGCAGTTACTTCGGTGGCACAGATACGCAGTGTTTT. Translation gives CASSYFGGTDTQCF.

Details on this clonotype: A single base separates this from a much larger clone, so it may be a read error. The chain is built from TRBV12-3 or TRBV12-4 and TRBJ2-1; TRBD2 aligns across 14 bases. The CDR3 has 15 amino acids. The CDR3 sequence: CASGGLAGGLDEPFF. CDR3 bases: TGTGCCAGCGGCGGACTAGCGGGGGGCCTGGATGAGCCGTTCTTC.

The V call is TRBV15, the J call TRBJ2-7; 10 bases agree with TRBD1. Trimming took 5 bases from V and 2 from J; bases not matched to a gene: 12. This CDR3 has 17 amino acids. Germline V gene sequence: CDR1 LNHNV, CDR2 YYDKDF (reference sequence). The CDR3 is CATSRTGTGACTYEQYF. In DNA, the CDR3 is TGTGCCACCAGCCGAACCGGGACAGGGGCTTGCACCTACGAGCAGTACTTC.

V usage is TRBV9 and J usage is TRBJ1-1; no definite D call. V gave up 0 bases and J gave up 0 bases, with 15 bases separating them. Germline V gene data show CDR1 as SGDLS and CDR2 as YYNGEE. There are 17 residues in the CDR3. The CDR3 DNA follows: TGTGCCAGCAGCGTAGAGGACTACCCGATCCTGAACACTGAAGCTTTCTTT. Encoded protein: CASSVEDYPILNTEAFF.

The chain combines TRBV5-1 with TRBJ1-6; weak D call: TRBD1 (5 bases). The CDR3 length is 12 residues. Germline V gives CDR1 SGHRS, CDR2 YFSETQ. Deletions cut 1 base from V and 13 bases from J, with 9 bases between. CDR3 DNA: TGCGCCAGCAGCTTGACGGGGCAGCCCCTCCACTTT. This codes for CASSLTGQPLHF.

The chain joins TRBV6-1 to TRBJ1-4, with unresolved D. V lost 7 bases to trimming and J lost 6 bases, with 18 bases between them. Looked up from germline, CDR1 is MNHNS and CDR2 is SASEGT. The CDR3 loop spans 15 amino acids. DNA of the CDR3: TGTGCCAGCAAAACCGAGGCAGGCAACCATGAAAAACTGTTTTTT. Protein: CASKTEAGNHEKLFF.

V usage is TRBV25-1 and J usage is TRBJ2-7, with 10 bases that match TRBD2. The J call may be wrong; the DNA end is better matched by TRBJ2-1. CDR3 length equals 15 residues. Per germline, CDR1 MGHDK and CDR2 SYGVNS. CDR3 residues: CASSSSGSSYNEQFF. In DNA, the CDR3 is TGTGCCAGCAGTTCTAGCGGGAGCTCCTACAATGAGCAGTTCTTC.

The chain employs TRBV20-1 and TRBJ2-1; D might be TRBD2 (6 bases). V was trimmed by 0 bases and J by 8 bases, leaving 11 bases between them. Looked up from germline, CDR1 is DFQATT and CDR2 is SNEGSKA (reference sequence). CDR3 size: 13 residues. CDR3 protein: CSARDPGEDEQFF. CDR3 nucleotides: TGCAGTGCTAGAGACCCGGGGGAGGATGAGCAGTTCTTC.

The sample holds many counts of this clonotype. J is TRBJ1-5 and V is TRBV20-1; D perhaps matches TRBD1 (6 bases). The CDR3 loop spans 16 amino acids. CDR1 is DFQATT and CDR2 is SNEGSKA in the germline V gene (reference sequence). Trimming shortened V by 6 bases and J by 2 bases, and 20 bases separated the two germline ends. The CDR3, as DNA: TGCAGTGCCCCAGCGCAAGGAGGGGGGGGCAATCAGCCCCAGCATTTT. Protein product: CSAPAQGGGGNQPQHF.

To note about this clonotype: This could be a read error, since a much larger clone is one nucleotide away. This chain uses TRBV7-9 with TRBJ1-1; possibly TRBD1 for D (6 bases). CDR1 SEHNR and CDR2 FQNEAQ come from the germline V gene (reference sequence). The CDR3 sequence is 14 residues long. CDR3 DNA: TGTGCCAGCAGCTTACCCACAGGGAACACTAAAGCTTTCTTT. It encodes CASSLPTGNTKAFF.

In its sample, this clonotype was seen many times. This chain uses TRBV6-5 with TRBJ1-1; D might be TRBD1 (5 bases). There are 13 residues in the CDR3. The V gene's germline CDR1 is MNHEY and CDR2 SVGAGI. V was clipped by 2 bases and J by 4 bases, with 8 bases between them. The CDR3 loop is CASSYGAGTEAFF. The CDR3 bases are TGTGCCAGCAGTTACGGGGCAGGCACTGAAGCTTTCTTT.

This clonotype was recorded many times. This chain joins TRBV19 and TRBJ2-3; weak D call: TRBD2 (7 bases). The CDR3 totals 18 residues. Trimming cost V 3 bases and J 9 bases, with 28 bases left between them. Germline V CDR1 and CDR2: LNHDA, SQIVND (reference sequence). CDR3 protein: CASSMSLSREPEGETQYF. CDR3 in DNA: TGTGCCAGTAGTATGTCCCTATCGCGGGAGCCGGAGGGGGAGACGCAGTATTTT.

The chain uses TRBV25-1 and TRBJ1-2; D may be TRBD1 (5 bases). This CDR3 contains 13 residues. The V end was cut by 10 bases, the J end by 4 bases, with 16 bases between. Germline CDR1 MGHDK, CDR2 SYGVNS. The CDR3 DNA reads as TGTGCCATCCCACCGAGGGGTGGCTATGGCTACACCTTC. This encodes CAIPPRGGYGYTF.

This clonotype was detected a few times. J is TRBJ1-1 and V is TRBV6-1; 7 bases line up with TRBD1. The CDR3 is made up of 16 amino acids. Trimming cost V 2 bases and J 0 bases; bases outside gene matches: 6. Germline V gene sequence: CDR1 MNHNS, CDR2 SASEGT. CDR3 sequence: CASSELVGGMNTEAFF. In nucleotides, the CDR3 is TGTGCCAGCAGTGAACTGGTAGGGGGCATGAACACTGAAGCTTTCTTT.

The V gene is TRBV2, the J gene TRBJ1-2; the D is unclear. Per the germline V gene, CDR1 is SNHLY and CDR2 is FYNNEI. This CDR3 region has 12 residues. V was pared by 8 bases and J by 4 bases, with 11 bases between. CDR3 DNA sequence: TGTGCCAGCCAACGAACGAGCTATGGCTACACCTTC. It yields the protein CASQRTSYGYTF.

This clonotype came up many times. V is TRBV24-1 and J is TRBJ2-2, with 11 bases aligning to TRBD1. The CDR3 spans 15 residues. V dropped 4 bases and J dropped 7; count of bases not matched to a gene: 4. Germline V lookup: CDR1 KGHDR, CDR2 SFDVKD. The CDR3 DNA reads as TGTGCCACCAGTGAGGACAGGGGGCTTGACGGGGAGCTGTTTTTT. It yields the protein CATSEDRGLDGELFF.

The gene calls are TRBV11-1 and TRBJ1-1; D might be TRBD1 (6 bases). CDR3 length: 14 amino acids. Germline values: CDR1 SGHAT, CDR2 FQDESV (reference sequence). V lost 1 base to trimming and J lost 3 bases, with 9 bases between them. This CDR3 is CASSLGGPDTEAFF. CDR3 DNA sequence: TGTGCCAGCAGCTTAGGGGGGCCTGACACTGAAGCTTTCTTT.

The chain couples TRBV19 to TRBJ1-1, with 8 nucleotides matching TRBD1. V lost 6 bases to trimming and J lost 5 bases; unmatched junction nucleotides: 8. There are 14 residues in the CDR3. CDR1 is LNHDA and CDR2 is SQIVND in the germline V gene (reference sequence). CDR3 sequence (DNA): TGTGCCAGTAGCAGGACAGGGATCGGGACTGAAGCTTTCTTT. It codes for CASSRTGIGTEAFF.

This clonotype has a count of ten or more. The chain joins TRBV20-1 to TRBJ2-3, with D perhaps matching TRBD2 (5 bases). Germline CDR1 reads DFQATT; CDR2 reads SNEGSKA (reference sequence). The CDR3 runs to 12 residues. Trimming took off 2 bases at V and 6 bases at J, with 9 bases between the two ends. The CDR3 region is CSARSGEDTQYF. The CDR3 DNA is TGCAGTGCTAGATCCGGGGAGGATACGCAGTATTTT.

This clonotype was seen a handful of times. The chain combines TRBV30 with TRBJ2-7; D gene unclear. Per germline, CDR1 GTSNPN and CDR2 SVGIG (reference sequence). The CDR3 length is 10 residues. The V end lost 3 bases, the J end lost 7 bases, and 7 bases lay between the germline ends. The CDR3 region has the DNA TGTGCCTGGAGCCAAGGGGAGCAGTACTTC. This translates into CAWSQGEQYF.

This clonotype was found a few times. This chain connects TRBV25-1 to TRBJ2-3; the match to TRBD2 covers 9 bases. From germline, CDR1 is MGHDK and CDR2 SYGVNS. J lost 5 bases, V lost 4 bases, and 13 bases had no gene match. This CDR3 comprises 17 residues. This chain's CDR3 is CASSALAGSGGGDTQYF. The CDR3 coding sequence is TGTGCCAGCAGTGCCCTAGCGGGTAGCGGGGGTGGAGATACGCAGTATTTT. Full variable domain (rest looked up from reference TRBV25-1 and TRBJ2-3): EADIYQTPRYLVIGTGKKITLECSQTMGHDKMYWYQQDPGMELHLIHYSYGVNSTEKGDLSSESTVSRIRTEHFPLTLESARPSHTSQYLCASSALAGSGGGDTQYFGPGTRLTVL.

This clonotype was detected only a few times. The chain employs TRBV20-1 and TRBJ2-1; D may correspond to TRBD1 or TRBD2 (5 bases each). Germline V CDR1 and CDR2: DFQATT, SNEGSKA (reference sequence). The CDR3 is 14 residues long. The ends were cut back, 1 base at V and 4 bases at J, with 11 bases in the middle. For the CDR3, the DNA is TGCAGTGCTAGAGCGGGGACCCGATACAATGAGCAGTTCTTC. This encodes CSARAGTRYNEQFF.

With regard to this clonotype: An end of the junction differs from the germline gene, which may be a read error. The V and J genes are TRBV15 and TRBJ2-5; TRBD2 agrees at 8 bases. Germline CDR1 reads LNHNV; CDR2 reads YYDKDF (reference sequence). CDR3 length: 16 amino acids. CDR3 coding DNA: TGTGCCACCAGCCCCCGGACTAGCAGGCGTGGAGAGACCCAATACTTC. Its translation is CATSPRTSRRGETQYF.

The sample holds many counts of this clonotype. The chain has TRBV9 and TRBJ2-1, with TRBD1 matching 8 bases. Germline V CDR1 and CDR2: SGDLS, YYNGEE. Trimming cost V 3 bases and J 9 bases; bases outside gene matches: 11. The CDR3 spans 15 residues. The CDR3 region has the DNA TGTGCCAGCAGCGGCGGACAGGGAAGGGCCACTGAGCAGTTCTTC. The encoded protein is CASSGGQGRATEQFF.

This clonotype was detected once. This may stem from a read error, because a much larger clone lies one nucleotide away. The chain's CDR3 is CASSLGPGLATDTQYF. The CDR3 DNA sequence: TGTGCCAGCAGCTTAGGGCCAGGGTTGGCGACAGATACGCAGTATTTT. The J gene is TRBJ2-3, the V gene TRBV7-2; TRBD1 is a possible D gene (5 bases). Deletions cut 1 base from V and 3 bases from J, with 14 bases between. The CDR3 has 16 residues. CDR1 is SGHTA, CDR2 FQGNSA, per germline.

CDR3 coding DNA: TGTGCCTGGAGTGTACCGACTAGCGGGAGCTTATACGAGCAGTACTTC. It translates to CAWSVPTSGSLYEQYF. The V gene is TRBV30, the J gene TRBJ2-7, with 12 bases fitting TRBD2. Germline V gene lookup returns CDR1 GTSNPN and CDR2 SVGIG (reference sequence). V was pared by 0 bases and J by 4 bases, with 7 bases of the junction left unmatched. The CDR3 has 16 residues.

CDR3 nucleotides: TGTGCCATCAGTTCGGCGAACACTGAAGCTTTCTTT. Protein: CAISSANTEAFF. The rearrangement joins TRBV10-3 to TRBJ1-1; D remains unclear. This CDR3 comprises 12 residues. Germline values: CDR1 ENHRY, CDR2 SYGVKD. The V end was cut by 5 bases, the J end by 1 base, with 5 bases between.

This clonotype has a count of ten or more. In DNA form, the CDR3 reads TGCGCCAGCAGCGACGGAGGGGCCGGTAATTCACCCCTCCACTTT. Translated: CASSDGGAGNSPLHF. The V and J genes are TRBV5-1 and TRBJ1-6; the D gene is possibly TRBD1 (5 bases). Trimming took off 4 bases at V and 6 bases at J, with 14 bases between the two ends. CDR3 length: 15 amino acids. Germline CDR1 SGHRS, CDR2 YFSETQ.

The CDR3 DNA follows: TGTGCCAGCAGTGCTACCCTAATTGATATAGGGAGCTCCTACAATGAGCAGTTCTTC. Protein: CASSATLIDIGSSYNEQFF. This chain links TRBV25-1 with TRBJ2-1; a possible D gene is TRBD2 (5 bases). The length of the CDR3 is 19 residues. Germline assignment: CDR1 MGHDK and CDR2 SYGVNS. Between the trimmed V and J ends, which lost 4 bases and 0 bases, there was a span of 22 bases.